This TCR beta chain originates from a study of cytomegalovirus exposure and HLA in healthy donors. The table came from immunoSEQ multiplex PCR; TCRdb's copy has only in-frame clones and leaves some out. The table lists about 60,000 clones, about 96% of them singletons. The donors formed part of the approximately 120-subject validation cohort, distinct from the roughly 700-subject first cohort. Sequenced input: PBMCs. The source of this sequence is a man between 18 and 35 years old in good health and CMV-seronegative.

The CDR3 loop is CATSRANREYEQYF. For the CDR3, the DNA is TGTGCCACCAGCAGAGCCAACAGGGAGTACGAGCAGTACTTC. This rearrangement joins TRBV15 to TRBJ2-7, with D possibly being TRBD1 (6 bases). V dropped 1 base and J dropped 4 bases, with 11 bases sitting between them. This CDR3 has 14 amino acids. Germline V gene lookup returns CDR1 LNHNV and CDR2 YYDKDF (reference sequence).